A selection of T cell receptor beta chains follows, all from one sample in a study of blood T cell repertoires in COVID-19. Assay used: immunoSEQ multiplex PCR; TCRdb lists only in-frame clones, some missing. This sample has some 400,000 clones, with 70% to 85% found just once. The sample was peripheral blood. The receptors stem from a human donor with acute or convalescent COVID-19. The donor label of this sample is uncertain. Each CDR3 is given with its conserved first and last residue. A D gene is named only where the DNA matches it firmly. A clone size is listed for some rows: how often the clone was seen (once, few, many), or a class if it is expanded.

.	15	TRBJ1-2	TRBV5-5	.	CASSLALGANYGYTF	TGTGCCAGCAGCTTGGCCCTTGGAGCTAACTATGGCTACACCTTC
.	17	TRBJ1-5	TRBV5-1	.	CATRPSSSYRVNQPQHF	TGCGCCACGAGGCCCAGCAGCTCCTACAGGGTAAATCAGCCCCAGCATTTT
.	13	TRBJ1-1	TRBV10-3	few	CASSAAGNTEAFF	TGTGCCTCCTCGGCTGCAGGGAACACTGAAGCTTTCTTT
.	15	TRBJ1-1	TRBV14	.	CASSRDQGDLLRAFF	TGTGCCAGCAGCCGTGACCAGGGTGACTTGCTTCGGGCTTTCTTT
.	13	TRBJ2-7	TRBV6-2/TRBV6-3	.	CASSYYGLYEQYF	TGTGCCAGCAGTTATTACGGTCTATACGAGCAGTACTTC
.	16	TRBJ1-6	TRBV5-4	.	CASSSPDSQPRAPLHF	TGTGCCAGCAGCTCACCCGACAGCCAGCCAAGGGCACCCCTCCACTTT
.	14	TRBJ1-6	TRBV6-6	.	CASSYSTVTSPLHF	TGTGCCAGCAGTTACTCCACAGTGACTTCACCCCTCCACTTT
.	11	TRBJ2-4	TRBV5-4	.	CASSSQNIQYF	TGTGCCAGCAGCTCACAGAACATTCAGTACTTC
.	15	TRBJ1-2	TRBV3-1/TRBV3-2	.	CASSQEPGVRSGYTF	TGTGCCAGCAGCCAAGAACCCGGGGTTCGGAGTGGCTACACCTTC
TRBD2	15	TRBJ2-2	TRBV14	once	CASSRSLAGAGELFF	TGTGCCAGCAGCCGTTCGCTAGCGGGAGCCGGGGAGCTGTTTTTT
.	15	TRBJ1-4	TRBV28	.	CASSLGLGVIEKLFF	TGTGCCAGCAGTTTAGGCCTAGGAGTTATTGAAAAACTGTTTTTT
.	15	TRBJ1-6	TRBV3-1/TRBV3-2	few	CASSLNGRVNSPLHF	TGTGCCAGCAGCCTCAACGGGAGGGTGAATTCACCCCTCCACTTT
.	18	TRBJ2-7	TRBV5-1	.	CASSPRPPGTSSSYEQYF	TGCGCCAGCAGCCCGAGGCCCCCCGGGACTTCTAGCTCCTACGAGCAGTACTTC
.	14	TRBJ1-2	TRBV5-6	once	CASNLGQRRHGYTF	TGTGCCAGCAATCTAGGACAGAGGCGACATGGCTACACCTTC
.	15	TRBJ1-3	TRBV11-2	.	CASSLVEYAGNTIYF	TGTGCCAGCAGCTTAGTGGAGTACGCTGGAAACACCATATATTTT
.	15	TRBJ1-1	TRBV28	.	CASSLGGVGNTEAFF	TGTGCCAGCAGCTTGGGGGGAGTGGGGAACACTGAAGCTTTCTTT
TRBD1	14	TRBJ2-7	TRBV5-4	once	CASSRGQGAYEQYF	TGTGCCAGCAGCAGAGGACAGGGGGCCTACGAGCAGTACTTC
.	13	TRBJ2-7	TRBV12-3/TRBV12-4	.	CASSLGRVYEQYF	TGTGCCAGCAGTTTAGGTCGGGTCTACGAGCAGTACTTC
.	13	TRBJ1-5	TRBV2	.	CASSDGGGKPQHF	TGTGCCAGCAGTGACGGTGGAGGCAAGCCCCAGCATTTT
.	13	TRBJ2-5	TRBV2	.	CASSPPSNVDQYF	TGTGCCAGCAGCCCCCCTAGCAATGTGGACCAGTACTTC